The clone carrying this TCR beta chain was counted once. The repertoire was sequenced with immunoSEQ multiplex PCR; TCRdb's copy has only in-frame clones and lacks some. The table records under 400,000 clones, roughly 90% of them present only once. This sample was included in a study of cytomegalovirus exposure and HLA in healthy donors. Germline CDR1 SNHLY, CDR2 FYNNEI. The CDR3 has 15 residues. The germline V and J ends were trimmed by 7 bases and 3 bases, with 19 bases remaining between them. Sequencing used PBMCs. The chain uses TRBV2 and TRBJ2-7, with D tentatively TRBD2 (7 bases). The TCR originated in a woman under 30 in good health and CMV-seronegative. The CDR3 bases are TGTGCCAGCACCATGGTAGGGGGGGGGTACTACGAGCAGTACTTC. This translates into CASTMVGGGYYEQYF.